A selection of T cell receptor beta chains follows, all from one sample in a study of T cell repertoires in cytomegalovirus infection. TCRdb fed the reads into MiXCR, producing one record per CDR3 protein. The sample carries hundreds of thousands of distinct CDR3 sequences, 30% to 40% recorded once. These receptors are not linked to any known antigen. Sample: cultured PBMCs, taken from culture after CMV antigen stimulation. Receptors originate from a human donor in good health (CMV status not recorded). Some clones in this sample may be carry-over from other donors' samples. Each CDR3 is given with its conserved first and last residue.

cdr3_length | v_call | cdr3_aa
14 | TRBV19 | CAGSTRDASYEQYF
15 | TRBV19 | CASSMRPATNEKLFF
16 | TRBV7-6 | CASSLIRGFEADTQYF
15 | TRBV7-2 | CASSLVRGGNYGYTF
13 | TRBV30 | CAISGISTDTQYF
16 | TRBV7-2 | CASSAMGMGAYNEQFF
16 | TRBV7-2 | CASSLDPKSSYNEQFF
16 | TRBV7-8 | CASSLWVGLNTGELFF
13 | TRBV11-2 | CASSSLRSYEQYF
13 | TRBV29-1 | CSVKTGDQETQYF
16 | TRBV6-1 | CASSDYIAPDKGEQFF
10 | TRBV29-1 | CSAGEETQYF
17 | TRBV12-3/TRBV12-4 | CASSRLYWTGPRYGYTF
12 | TRBV7-9 | CASSWEGARAFF
15 | TRBV6-1 | CASKRTGPSGNTIYF
12 | TRBV11-2 | CASRHGNNEQFF
15 | TRBV7-8 | CASSSTGQSHQPQHF
16 | TRBV6-9 | CASSLGKDRGPGSYTF
15 | TRBV7-9 | CASSLGSGNTGELFF
11 | TRBV7-2 | CASSLLGPQHF
14 | TRBV25-1 | CASSDPPPENGYTF
15 | TRBV19 | CASSIWDGPMSGYTF
17 | TRBV7-2 | CASSLFPPISGANVLTF
16 | TRBV19 | CASSNPFGGEEHEQYF
16 | TRBV11-2 | CASSHGQGASNTEAFF
15 | TRBV7-2 | CASSPATAPGNTIYF
14 | TRBV5-4 | CASSSEGGPDTQYF
13 | TRBV2 | CASSARASYEQYF
13 | TRBV20-1 | CSAILGAYNEQFF
11 | TRBV10-3 | CAISELYGYTF
14 | TRBV6-6 | CASSYLRMDNEQFF
15 | TRBV6-4 | CASSVVAASYNEQFF
19 | TRBV12-3/TRBV12-4 | CASSPGASGKWDFTDTQYF
16 | TRBV20-1 | CSARGGEGGANTEAFF
16 | TRBV11-2 | CASSYGRWDSTDTQYF
16 | TRBV10-3 | CAIAFPASGSTGELFF
16 | TRBV11-2 | CASSLTVAGVQETQYF
15 | TRBV6-1 | CASGRGTSGQETQYF
13 | TRBV12-3/TRBV12-4 | CASSFGTQYEQYF
14 | TRBV10-3 | CAISMALSGNTIYF
15 | TRBV6-6 | CASSYVRGRAGEQYF
16 | TRBV7-8 | CASSLAGQVWDYEQYF
12 | TRBV7-2 | CASSRQRAEAFF
14 | TRBV4-1 | CASSPGQLDGEQYF
14 | TRBV12-3/TRBV12-4 | CASTPGFLYNEQFF
17 | TRBV6-6 | CASSYSYRDRDGQPQHF
14 | TRBV30 | CAWSVAGSTDTQYF
17 | TRBV7-2 | CASIMGWGSGGHTEAFF
15 | TRBV7-9 | CASSPGPVGRDPLHF
17 | TRBV28 | CASSPAAWDSGANVLTF
16 | TRBV7-2 | CASSLRHGGRLDEQYF
18 | TRBV4-1 | CASSQDHKDRVLGNTIYF
15 | TRBV7-4 | CASSLAPSIPHEQFF
13 | TRBV7-2 | CASSSRRDYEQYF
16 | TRBV24-1 | CATSGGQGASTDTQYF
17 | TRBV11-2 | CASRSWGRLAGTDTQYF
13 | TRBV28 | CASGRPMNTEAFF
17 | TRBV20-1 | CSAARDNEAGWTDTQYF
15 | TRBV6-6 | CASSYFGTDSYEQYF